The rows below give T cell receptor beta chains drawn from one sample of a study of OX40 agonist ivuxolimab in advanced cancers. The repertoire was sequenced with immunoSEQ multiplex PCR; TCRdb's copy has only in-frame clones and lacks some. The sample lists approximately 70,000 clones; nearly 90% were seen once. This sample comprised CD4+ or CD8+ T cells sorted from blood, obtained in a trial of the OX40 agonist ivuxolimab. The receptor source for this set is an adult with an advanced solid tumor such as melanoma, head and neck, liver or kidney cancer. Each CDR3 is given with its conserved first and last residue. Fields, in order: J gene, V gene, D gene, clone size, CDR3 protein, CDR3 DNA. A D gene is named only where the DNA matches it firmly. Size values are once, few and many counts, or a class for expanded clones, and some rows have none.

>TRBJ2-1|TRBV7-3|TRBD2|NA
CASCLTGLALNEQFF
TGTGCCAGCTGTCTTACCGGACTAGCGCTAAATGAGCAGTTCTTC
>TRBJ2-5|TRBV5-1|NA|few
CASSSLPGLLQETQYF
TGCGCCAGCAGCTCCCTACCGGGACTCCTTCAAGAGACCCAGTACTTC
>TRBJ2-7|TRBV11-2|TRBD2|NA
CASSLRGAGSGRAYEQYF
TGTGCCAGCAGCTTACGAGGTGCTGGTAGCGGGAGGGCCTACGAGCAGTACTTC
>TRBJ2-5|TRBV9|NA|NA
CASSGGYQETQYF
TGTGCCAGCAGTGGGGGATACCAAGAGACCCAGTACTTC
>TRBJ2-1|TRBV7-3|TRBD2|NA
CASSLPLAGNNEQFF
TGTGCCAGCAGCTTGCCACTAGCGGGTAACAATGAGCAGTTCTTC
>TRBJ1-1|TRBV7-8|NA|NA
CASSLRDSSVLITEAFF
TGTGCCAGCAGCTTGCGGGATTCAAGCGTGTTAATCACTGAAGCTTTCTTT
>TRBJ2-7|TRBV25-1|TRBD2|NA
CASSEYLTSGNEQYF
TGTGCCAGCAGTGAATATCTTACTAGCGGGAACGAGCAGTACTTC
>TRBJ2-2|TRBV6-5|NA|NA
CASSYRGPNTGELFF
TGTGCCAGCAGTTACAGGGGCCCGAACACCGGGGAGCTGTTTTTT
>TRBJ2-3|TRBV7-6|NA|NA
CASRLLAAPTDTQYF
TGTGCCAGCAGACTCTTAGCGGCCCCTACAGATACGCAGTATTTT
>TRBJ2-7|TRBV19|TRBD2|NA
CASSIRPFSGSGLSYEQYF
TGTGCCAGTAGTATTAGGCCCTTTAGCGGGAGCGGACTCTCCTACGAGCAGTACTTC
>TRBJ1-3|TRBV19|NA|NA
CASSFRGYPGNTIYF
TGTGCCAGTAGTTTCCGGGGCTATCCTGGAAACACCATATATTTT
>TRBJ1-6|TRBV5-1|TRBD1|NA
CASSLTGDSPLHF
TGCGCCAGCAGCTTGACAGGGGATTCACCCCTCCACTTT
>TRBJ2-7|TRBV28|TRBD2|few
CASSFLAGGLNSYEQYF
TGTGCCAGCAGTTTTCTAGCGGGAGGCCTTAATTCCTACGAGCAGTACTTC
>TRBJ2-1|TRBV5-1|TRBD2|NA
CASSLHSGSLMDEQFF
TGCGCCAGCAGCCTCCATAGCGGGAGTTTAATGGATGAGCAGTTCTTC
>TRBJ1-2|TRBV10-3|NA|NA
CATWDGGMAGYTF
TGTGCCACCTGGGACGGAGGTATGGCTGGCTACACCTTC
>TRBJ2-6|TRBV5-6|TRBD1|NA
CASSLVQGGISGANVLTF
TGTGCCAGCAGCTTGGTACAGGGGGGCATCTCTGGGGCCAACGTCCTGACTTTC